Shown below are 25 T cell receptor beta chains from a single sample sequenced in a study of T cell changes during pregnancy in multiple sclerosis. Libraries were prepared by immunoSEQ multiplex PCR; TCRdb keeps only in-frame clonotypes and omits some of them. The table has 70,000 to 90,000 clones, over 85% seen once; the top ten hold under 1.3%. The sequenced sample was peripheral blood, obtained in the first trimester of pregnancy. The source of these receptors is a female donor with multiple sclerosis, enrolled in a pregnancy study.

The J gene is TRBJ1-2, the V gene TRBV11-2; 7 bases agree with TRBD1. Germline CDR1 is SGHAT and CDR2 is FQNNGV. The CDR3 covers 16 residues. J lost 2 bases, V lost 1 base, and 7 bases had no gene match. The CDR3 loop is CASSLADRRLNYGYTF. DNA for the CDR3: TGTGCCAGCAGCTTAGCGGACAGGAGGCTCAACTATGGCTACACCTTC.

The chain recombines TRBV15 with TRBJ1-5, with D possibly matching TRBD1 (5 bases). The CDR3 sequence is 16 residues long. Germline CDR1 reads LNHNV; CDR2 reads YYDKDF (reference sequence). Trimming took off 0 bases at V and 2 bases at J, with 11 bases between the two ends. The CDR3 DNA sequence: TGTGCCACCAGCAGAGATAGGGGTTTGGGCAATCAGCCCCAGCATTTT. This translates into CATSRDRGLGNQPQHF.

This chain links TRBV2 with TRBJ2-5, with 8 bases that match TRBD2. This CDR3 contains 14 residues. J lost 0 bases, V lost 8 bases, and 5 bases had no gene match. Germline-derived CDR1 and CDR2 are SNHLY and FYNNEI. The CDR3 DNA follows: TGTGCCAGCGTAGCGGGGCGCAACCAAGAGACCCAGTACTTC. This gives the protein CASVAGRNQETQYF. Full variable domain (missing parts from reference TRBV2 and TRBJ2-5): EPEVTQTPSHQVTQMGQEVILRCVPISNHLYFYWYRQILGQKVEFLVSFYNNEISEKSEIFDDQFSVERPDGSNFTLKIRSTKLEDSAMYFCASVAGRNQETQYFGPGTRLLVL.

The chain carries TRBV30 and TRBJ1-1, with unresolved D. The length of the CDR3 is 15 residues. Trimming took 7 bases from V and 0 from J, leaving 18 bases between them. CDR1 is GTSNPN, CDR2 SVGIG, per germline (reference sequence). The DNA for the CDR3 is TGTGCCTCTCGCCACGCAGGTGCCCTGAACACTGAAGCTTTCTTT. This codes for CASRHAGALNTEAFF. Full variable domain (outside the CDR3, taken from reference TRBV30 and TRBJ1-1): SQTIHQWPATLVQPVGSPLSLECTVEGTSNPNLYWYRQAAGRGLQLLFYSVGIGQISSEVPQNLSASRPQDRQFILSSKKLLLSDSGFYLCASRHAGALNTEAFFGQGTRLTVV.

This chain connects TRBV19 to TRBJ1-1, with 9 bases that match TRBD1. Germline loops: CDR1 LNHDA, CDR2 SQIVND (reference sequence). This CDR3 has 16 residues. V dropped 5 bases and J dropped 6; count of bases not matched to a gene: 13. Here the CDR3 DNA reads TGTGCCAGTAGTCGCCGGGACAGGGCCAGCTACGCTGAAGCTTTCTTT. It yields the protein CASSRRDRASYAEAFF.

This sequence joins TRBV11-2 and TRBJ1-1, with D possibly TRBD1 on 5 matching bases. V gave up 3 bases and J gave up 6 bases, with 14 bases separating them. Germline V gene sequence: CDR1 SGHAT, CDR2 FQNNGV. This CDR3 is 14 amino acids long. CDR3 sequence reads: CASSLEGARAEAFF. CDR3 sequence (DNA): TGTGCCAGCAGCTTGGAAGGGGCCCGGGCTGAAGCTTTCTTT.

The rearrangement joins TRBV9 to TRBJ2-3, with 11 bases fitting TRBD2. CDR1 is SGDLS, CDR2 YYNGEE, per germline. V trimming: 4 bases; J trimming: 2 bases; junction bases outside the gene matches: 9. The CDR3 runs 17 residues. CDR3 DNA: TGTGCCAGCAGCCCCCCCACTAGCGGGAGACCCACAGATACGCAGTATTTT. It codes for CASSPPTSGRPTDTQYF.

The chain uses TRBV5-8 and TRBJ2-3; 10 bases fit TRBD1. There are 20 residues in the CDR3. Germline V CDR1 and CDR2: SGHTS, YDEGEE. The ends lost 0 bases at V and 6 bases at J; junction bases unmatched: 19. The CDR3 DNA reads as TGTGCCAGCAGCTTGGAGGCCACGACGTGGGAGGACAGGGGGTATGATACGCAGTATTTT. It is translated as CASSLEATTWEDRGYDTQYF.

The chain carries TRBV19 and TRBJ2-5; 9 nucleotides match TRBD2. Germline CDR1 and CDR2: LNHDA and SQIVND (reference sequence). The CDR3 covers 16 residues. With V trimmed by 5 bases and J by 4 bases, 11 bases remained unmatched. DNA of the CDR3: TGTGCCAGTAGTGCCAGCCCCCGTAGCGGGAGAGAGACCCAGTACTTC. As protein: CASSASPRSGRETQYF.

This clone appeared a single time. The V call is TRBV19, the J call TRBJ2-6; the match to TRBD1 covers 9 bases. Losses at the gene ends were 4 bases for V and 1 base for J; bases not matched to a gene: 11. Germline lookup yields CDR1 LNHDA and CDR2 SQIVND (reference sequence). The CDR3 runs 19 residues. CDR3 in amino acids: CASSNGAGTGRSGANVLTF. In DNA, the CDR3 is TGTGCCAGTAGTAATGGGGCTGGGACAGGGAGATCTGGGGCCAACGTCCTGACTTTC. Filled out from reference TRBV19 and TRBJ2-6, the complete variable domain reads DGGITQSPKYLFRKEGQNVTLSCEQNLNHDAMYWYRQDPGQGLRLIYYSQIVNDFQKGDIAEGYSVSREKKESFPLTVTSAQKNPTAFYLCASSNGAGTGRSGANVLTFGAGSRLTVL.

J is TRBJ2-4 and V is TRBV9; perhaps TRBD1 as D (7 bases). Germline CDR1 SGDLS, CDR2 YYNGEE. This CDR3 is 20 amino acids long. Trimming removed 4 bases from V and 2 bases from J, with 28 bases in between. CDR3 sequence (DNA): TGTGCCAGCAGCCGAGCCTCGAGGTATCAGGGGGGCTTTACCAAAAACATTCAGTACTTC. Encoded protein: CASSRASRYQGGFTKNIQYF.

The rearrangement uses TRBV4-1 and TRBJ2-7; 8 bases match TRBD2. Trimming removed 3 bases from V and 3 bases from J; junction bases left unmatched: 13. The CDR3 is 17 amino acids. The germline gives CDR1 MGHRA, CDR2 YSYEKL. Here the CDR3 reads CASSHPTGGEKLYEQYF. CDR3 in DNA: TGCGCCAGCAGCCACCCTACGGGAGGGGAAAAGCTCTACGAGCAGTACTTC.

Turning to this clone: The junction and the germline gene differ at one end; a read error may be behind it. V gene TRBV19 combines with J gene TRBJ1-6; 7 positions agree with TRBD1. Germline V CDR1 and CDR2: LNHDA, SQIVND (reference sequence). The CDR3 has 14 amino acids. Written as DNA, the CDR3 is TGTGCCAGTAGGGCCCCAGGGGGTAATCCACCCCTCCACTTT. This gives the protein CASRAPGGNPPLHF.

In nucleotides, the CDR3 is TGTGCCAGCAGTTTATCCGCGGCGGGGGAGGCTGCTTTCTTT. Residues: CASSLSAAGEAAFF. The V call is TRBV28, the J call TRBJ1-1; weak D call: TRBD1 (5 bases). From germline, CDR1 is MDHEN and CDR2 SYDVKM. The CDR3 covers 14 residues. Trimming removed 1 base from V and 11 bases from J, with 17 bases in between.

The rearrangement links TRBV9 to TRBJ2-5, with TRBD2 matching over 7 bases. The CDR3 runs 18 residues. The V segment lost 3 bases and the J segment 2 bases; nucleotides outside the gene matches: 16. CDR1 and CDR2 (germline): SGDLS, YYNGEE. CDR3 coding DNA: TGTGCCAGCAGCGGGCAGGAGGCATCGCTAGCGGCTCAAGAGACCCAGTACTTC. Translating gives CASSGQEASLAAQETQYF.

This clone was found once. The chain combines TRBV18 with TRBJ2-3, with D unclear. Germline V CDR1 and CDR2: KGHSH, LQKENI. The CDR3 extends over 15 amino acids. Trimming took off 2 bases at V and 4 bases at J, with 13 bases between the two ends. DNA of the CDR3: TGTGCCAGCTCACCAATCACCCGTTCAGCAGATACGCAGTATTTT. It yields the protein CASSPITRSADTQYF.

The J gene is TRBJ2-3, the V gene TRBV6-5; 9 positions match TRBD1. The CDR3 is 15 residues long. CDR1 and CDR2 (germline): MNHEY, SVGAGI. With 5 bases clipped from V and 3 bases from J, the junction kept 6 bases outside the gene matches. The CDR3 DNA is TGTGCCAGCAGTACGGCCGGGACAGGGACAGATACGCAGTATTTT. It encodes CASSTAGTGTDTQYF.

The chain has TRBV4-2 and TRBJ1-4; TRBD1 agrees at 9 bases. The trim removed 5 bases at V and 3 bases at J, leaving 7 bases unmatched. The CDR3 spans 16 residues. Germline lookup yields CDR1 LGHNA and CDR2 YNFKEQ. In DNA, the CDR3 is TGTGCCAGCAGCTTTCGACAGGGGGTATCTAATGAAAAACTGTTTTTT. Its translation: CASSFRQGVSNEKLFF.

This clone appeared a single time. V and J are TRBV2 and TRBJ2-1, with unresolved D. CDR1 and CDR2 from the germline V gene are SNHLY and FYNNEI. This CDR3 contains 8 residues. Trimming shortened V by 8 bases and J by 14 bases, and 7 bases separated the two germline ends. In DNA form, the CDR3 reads TGTGCCAGCCTGCCTAAGTTCTTC. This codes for CASLPKFF. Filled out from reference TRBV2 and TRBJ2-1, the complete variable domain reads EPEVTQTPSHQVTQMGQEVILRCVPISNHLYFYWYRQILGQKVEFLVSFYNNEISEKSEIFDDQFSVERPDGSNFTLKIRSTKLEDSAMYFCASLPKFFGPGTRLTVL.

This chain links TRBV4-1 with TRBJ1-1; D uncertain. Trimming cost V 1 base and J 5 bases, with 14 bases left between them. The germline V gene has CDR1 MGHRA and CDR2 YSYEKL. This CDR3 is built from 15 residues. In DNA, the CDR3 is TGCGCCAGCAGCCAAGTGGGCACCGGAAGAACTGAAGCTTTCTTT. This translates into CASSQVGTGRTEAFF.

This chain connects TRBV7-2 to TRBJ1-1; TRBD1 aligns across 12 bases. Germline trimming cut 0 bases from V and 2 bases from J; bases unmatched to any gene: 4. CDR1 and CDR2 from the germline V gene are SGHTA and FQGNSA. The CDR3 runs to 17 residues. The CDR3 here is CASSLAGQGAPNTEAFF. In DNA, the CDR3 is TGTGCCAGCAGCTTAGCGGGACAGGGGGCTCCAAACACTGAAGCTTTCTTT.

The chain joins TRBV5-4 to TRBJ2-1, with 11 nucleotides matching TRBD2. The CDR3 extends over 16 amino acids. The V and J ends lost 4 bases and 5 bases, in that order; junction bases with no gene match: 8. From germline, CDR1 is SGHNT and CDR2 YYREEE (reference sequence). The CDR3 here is CASSAGGTSGNNEQFF. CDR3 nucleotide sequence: TGTGCCAGCAGCGCGGGCGGGACTAGCGGAAACAATGAGCAGTTCTTC.

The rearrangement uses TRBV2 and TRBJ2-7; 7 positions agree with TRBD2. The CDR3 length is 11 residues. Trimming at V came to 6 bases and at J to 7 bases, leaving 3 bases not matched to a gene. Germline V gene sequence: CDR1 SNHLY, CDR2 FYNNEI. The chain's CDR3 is CASRISGEQYF. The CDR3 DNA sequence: TGTGCCAGCAGGATTAGCGGGGAGCAGTACTTC.

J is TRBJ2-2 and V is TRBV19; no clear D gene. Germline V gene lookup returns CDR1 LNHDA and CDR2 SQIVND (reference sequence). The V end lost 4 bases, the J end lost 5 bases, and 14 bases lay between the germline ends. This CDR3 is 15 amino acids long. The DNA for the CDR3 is TGTGCCAGTAGTACTGACTCCGCTCCGACCGGGGAGCTGTTTTTT. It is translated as CASSTDSAPTGELFF.

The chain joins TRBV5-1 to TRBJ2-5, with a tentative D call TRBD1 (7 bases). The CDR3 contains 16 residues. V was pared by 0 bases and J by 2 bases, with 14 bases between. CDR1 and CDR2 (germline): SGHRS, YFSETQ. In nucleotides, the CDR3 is TGCGCCAGCAGCTTGGGCAGTGCAGGGGGGCAAGAGACCCAGTACTTC. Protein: CASSLGSAGGQETQYF.